The next 25 T cell receptor beta chains were all read from a single sample in a study of shared clonotypes between healthy human individuals. Data came from immunoSEQ multiplex PCR; TCRdb stores just in-frame clones and leaves some out. The sample has roughly 1,100,000 clones; around 74% are singletons. Specimen: memory CD4+ T cells sorted from blood. Subset defined: CD45RA-negative fraction. Every receptor here comes from a man aged 18 to 35 in good health.

V and J are TRBV2 and TRBJ1-4, with D possibly being TRBD1 (6 bases). V was shortened by 6 bases and J by 8 bases, with 22 bases between the two germline ends. CDR1 SNHLY and CDR2 FYNNEI come from the germline V gene. This CDR3 has 16 residues. In nucleotides, the CDR3 is TGTGCCAGCAGGGACTACGCGACAGGTGGTTACGAAAAACTGTTTTTT. Encoded protein: CASRDYATGGYEKLFF.

The chain uses TRBV7-9 and TRBJ2-1, with D tentatively TRBD2 (6 bases). Germline V gives CDR1 SEHNR, CDR2 FQNEAQ (reference sequence). This CDR3 is 15 amino acids long. The V end was cut by 5 bases, the J end by 3 bases, with 14 bases between. Written as DNA, the CDR3 is TGTGCCAGCAGCCGGGCGGGATGGGGCTACAATGAGCAGTTCTTC. This codes for CASSRAGWGYNEQFF.

This clone was seen only a few times. The CDR3 loop is CASSEGVRTAGNTIYF. The CDR3 region has the DNA TGTGCCAGCAGTGAGGGGGTTAGGACAGCAGGAAACACCATATATTTT. The genes are TRBV2 and TRBJ1-3, with D possibly being TRBD1 (6 bases). V was clipped by 3 bases and J by 4 bases, with 16 bases between them. The CDR3 extends over 16 amino acids. Germline V gene data show CDR1 as SNHLY and CDR2 as FYNNEI.

The V and J genes are TRBV19 and TRBJ1-5, with D hard to call. The CDR3 extends over 12 amino acids. V was clipped by 5 bases and J by 6 bases, with 8 bases between them. The germline V gene has CDR1 LNHDA and CDR2 SQIVND (reference sequence). The DNA of the CDR3 is TGTGCCAGTAGTTTGAGGAGTCAGCCCCAGCATTTT. As protein: CASSLRSQPQHF. The full variable domain, completed using reference TRBV19 and TRBJ1-5, is DGGITQSPKYLFRKEGQNVTLSCEQNLNHDAMYWYRQDPGQGLRLIYYSQIVNDFQKGDIAEGYSVSREKKESFPLTVTSAQKNPTAFYLCASSLRSQPQHFGDGTRLSIL.

This CDR3 is CASQLPGHPSAPEKLFF. The CDR3 DNA reads TGTGCCAGCCAACTACCGGGACATCCTTCTGCTCCTGAAAAACTGTTTTTT. The chain joins TRBV28 to TRBJ1-4; D is perhaps TRBD1 (6 bases). Deletions cut 8 bases from V and 7 bases from J, with 26 bases between. CDR1 is MDHEN, CDR2 SYDVKM, per germline. The CDR3 sequence is 17 residues long.

The gene calls are TRBV19 and TRBJ2-3; D may be TRBD2 (6 bases). Trimming removed 3 bases from V and 6 bases from J, with 13 bases in between. The germline V gene encodes CDR1 LNHDA and CDR2 SQIVND (reference sequence). This CDR3 comprises 14 residues. The CDR3: CASSISGFGDTQYF. In nucleotides, the CDR3 is TGTGCCAGTAGTATTAGCGGATTCGGGGATACGCAGTATTTT.

This chain links TRBV27 with TRBJ2-5; D perhaps matches TRBD2 (7 bases). Trimming pared 5 bases from V and 1 base from J, leaving 11 bases between. The germline V gene encodes CDR1 MNHEY and CDR2 SMNVEV (reference sequence). The CDR3 covers 14 residues. The DNA for the CDR3 is TGTGCCAGCAGTAACCGGGGGGCCCAAGAGACCCAGTACTTC. Translated: CASSNRGAQETQYF.

Concerning this clone itself: Other DNA variants within this sample encode the same CDR3. This chain links TRBV30 with TRBJ2-3; the D gene is possibly TRBD2 (5 bases). The V and J ends lost 3 bases and 6 bases respectively, with 10 bases between them. This CDR3 is 12 amino acids long. The germline V gene encodes CDR1 GTSNPN and CDR2 SVGIG (reference sequence). DNA of the CDR3: TGTGCCTGGAGCGCTAGCTCGGATACGCAGTATTTT. This codes for CAWSASSDTQYF.

This sequence joins TRBV2 and TRBJ1-6; TRBD1 agrees at 10 bases. The CDR3 covers 14 residues. The ends lost 9 bases at V and 7 bases at J; junction bases unmatched: 6. Per the germline V gene, CDR1 is SNHLY and CDR2 is FYNNEI. This CDR3 is CARGTGAKNSPLHF. The CDR3 coding sequence is TGTGCCAGGGGGACAGGGGCCAAGAATTCACCCCTCCACTTT.

The V call is TRBV6-1, the J call TRBJ2-7; the D is unclear. Germline loops: CDR1 MNHNS, CDR2 SASEGT. Trimming cost V 6 bases and J 4 bases, with 16 bases left between them. CDR3 length: 14 amino acids. The CDR3 region has the DNA TGTGCCAGCAGGGGATCCGGACCTATTTACGAGCAGTACTTC. As protein: CASRGSGPIYEQYF.

The chain links TRBV9 to TRBJ2-2; D is unresolved. The CDR3 is 15 amino acids. Germline-derived CDR1 and CDR2 are SGDLS and YYNGEE. The V gene lost 2 bases and the J gene lost 4 bases, with 12 bases spanning the gap. The DNA of the CDR3 is TGTGCCAGCAGCGTCTGGGGAAAGAGCACCGGGGAGCTGTTTTTT. It yields the protein CASSVWGKSTGELFF.

The gene calls are TRBV30 and TRBJ2-7; 7 nucleotides line up with TRBD1. The length of the CDR3 is 17 residues. The germline gives CDR1 GTSNPN, CDR2 SVGIG (reference sequence). V shed 1 base and J 2 bases; nucleotides not matched to a gene: 14. CDR3 loop: CAWSGFPEQGPTYEQYF. CDR3 DNA: TGTGCCTGGAGTGGTTTTCCCGAACAGGGGCCTACCTACGAGCAGTACTTC.

This clone was seen a few times. J is TRBJ2-5 and V is TRBV6-5, with TRBD1 matching over 12 bases. The ends lost 0 bases at V and 5 bases at J; junction bases unmatched: 4. The V gene's germline CDR1 is MNHEY and CDR2 SVGAGI. CDR3 length: 16 residues. CDR3 bases: TGTGCCAGCAGTTACTCGAGGGACAGGGGGCTTGAGACCCAGTACTTC. Its translation: CASSYSRDRGLETQYF.

The chain employs TRBV6-6 and TRBJ2-3, with a tentative D call TRBD1 (5 bases). Germline V gene data show CDR1 as MNHNY and CDR2 as SVGAGI (reference sequence). The ends were cut back, 6 bases at V and 3 bases at J, with 16 bases in the middle. CDR3 length: 15 amino acids. CDR3 nucleotides: TGTGCCAGCAGCCAAAACAGGCTTCAGACAGATACGCAGTATTTT. Encoded protein: CASSQNRLQTDTQYF.

V usage is TRBV7-9 and J usage is TRBJ1-2, with D hard to call. The V and J ends lost 2 bases and 0 bases respectively, with 4 bases between them. The CDR3 length is 13 residues. CDR1 is SEHNR and CDR2 is FQNEAQ in the germline V gene (reference sequence). The CDR3 nucleotides are TGTGCCAGCAGCTTAAATACTAACTATGGCTACACCTTC. This codes for CASSLNTNYGYTF.

The chain has TRBV10-2 and TRBJ1-2, with D perhaps TRBD1 (5 bases). Trimming stripped 6 bases from V and 0 bases from J, with 11 bases between. The V gene's germline CDR1 is WSHSY and CDR2 SAAADI. This CDR3 spans 14 amino acids. The CDR3 region has the DNA TGCGCCAGCAGGGTTGACAGCGCTAACTATGGCTACACCTTC. Its protein is CASRVDSANYGYTF.

This rearrangement joins TRBV6-5 to TRBJ2-3; TRBD2 matches 11 bases. CDR1 and CDR2 from the germline V gene are MNHEY and SVGAGI. V lost 6 bases to trimming and J lost 6 bases; unmatched junction nucleotides: 8. The CDR3 spans 15 residues. CDR3 sequence: CASRPRLAGGDTQYF. The CDR3 DNA reads TGTGCCAGCAGACCCCGGCTAGCGGGGGGTGATACGCAGTATTTT.

The J gene is TRBJ2-3, the V gene TRBV11-2; 9 bases map to TRBD2. The V gene's germline CDR1 is SGHAT and CDR2 FQNNGV. This CDR3 has 17 residues. V lost 7 bases to trimming and J lost 3 bases; unmatched junction nucleotides: 14. The CDR3 DNA is TGTGCCAGCAACCCCGGTGGGCGGGGGGGCAGGACAGATACGCAGTATTTT. Protein product: CASNPGGRGGRTDTQYF.

The rearrangement uses TRBV5-4 and TRBJ2-5; 7 bases are shared with TRBD2. Trimming took 2 bases from V and 3 from J; bases not matched to a gene: 7. The CDR3 runs to 15 residues. Germline values: CDR1 SGHNT, CDR2 YYREEE (reference sequence). This CDR3 reads CASSLAGRKEETQYF. Here the CDR3 DNA reads TGTGCCAGCAGCTTAGCGGGAAGGAAGGAAGAGACCCAGTACTTC.

The V and J genes are TRBV28 and TRBJ2-3; 7 bases map to TRBD1. Germline V lookup: CDR1 MDHEN, CDR2 SYDVKM. This CDR3 contains 15 residues. V lost 5 bases, J lost 8 bases, and 13 bases stayed unmatched. CDR3 in amino acids: CASSETGVIRRTQYF. The CDR3 nucleotides read TGTGCCAGCAGTGAAACAGGGGTAATTAGGCGTACGCAGTATTTT.

This clone was seen at least ten times. This chain uses TRBV6-6 with TRBJ1-5; 7 positions match TRBD1. CDR1 is MNHNY and CDR2 is SVGAGI in the germline V gene (reference sequence). The CDR3 length is 13 residues. Trimming took 5 bases from V and 6 from J; bases not matched to a gene: 4. The CDR3 sequence is CASSRQGLQPQHF. The CDR3 nucleotides read TGTGCCAGCAGTCGACAGGGACTTCAGCCCCAGCATTTT.

This clone was seen only a few times. The gene calls are TRBV12-5 and TRBJ2-3, with D hard to call. V dropped 0 bases and J dropped 2 bases, with 3 bases sitting between them. Germline assignment: CDR1 LGHNT and CDR2 FRNRAP. This CDR3 has 13 residues. The CDR3 spells CASGLVFTDTQYF. In nucleotides, the CDR3 is TGTGCTAGTGGTTTGGTATTCACAGATACGCAGTATTTT.

This chain connects TRBV30 to TRBJ1-2; 7 bases line up with TRBD1. J was trimmed by 8 bases and V by 2 bases; bases with no gene match: 17. CDR3 length: 16 amino acids. CDR1 and CDR2 from the germline V gene are GTSNPN and SVGIG (reference sequence). The CDR3 protein is CAWSPRRGTGEVGYTF. The CDR3 bases are TGTGCCTGGAGTCCAAGGAGGGGAACAGGGGAGGTCGGCTACACCTTC.

This sequence joins TRBV5-1 and TRBJ2-7, with 7 bases lining up with TRBD2. With 4 bases clipped from V and 7 bases from J, the junction kept 14 bases outside the gene matches. Germline V gives CDR1 SGHRS, CDR2 YFSETQ. CDR3 size: 15 residues. The CDR3 region has the DNA TGCGCCAGCAGCCCCTCTAGCGGAACCGGAGGAGAGCAGTACTTC. Protein sequence: CASSPSSGTGGEQYF. Drawing the rest from reference TRBV5-1 and TRBJ2-7, the complete variable domain is KAGVTQTPRYLIKTRGQQVTLSCSPISGHRSVSWYQQTPGQGLQFLFEYFSETQRNKGNFPGRFSGRQFSNSRSEMNVSTLELGDSALYLCASSPSSGTGGEQYFGPGTRLTVT.

This chain joins TRBV5-1 and TRBJ2-5; 10 bases map to TRBD2. V lost 0 bases, J lost 1 base, and 6 bases stayed unmatched. There are 17 residues in the CDR3. Germline CDR1 SGHRS, CDR2 YFSETQ. This CDR3 reads CASSLAPGLAIQETQYF. The CDR3 DNA is TGCGCCAGCAGCTTGGCTCCGGGACTAGCGATCCAAGAGACCCAGTACTTC.